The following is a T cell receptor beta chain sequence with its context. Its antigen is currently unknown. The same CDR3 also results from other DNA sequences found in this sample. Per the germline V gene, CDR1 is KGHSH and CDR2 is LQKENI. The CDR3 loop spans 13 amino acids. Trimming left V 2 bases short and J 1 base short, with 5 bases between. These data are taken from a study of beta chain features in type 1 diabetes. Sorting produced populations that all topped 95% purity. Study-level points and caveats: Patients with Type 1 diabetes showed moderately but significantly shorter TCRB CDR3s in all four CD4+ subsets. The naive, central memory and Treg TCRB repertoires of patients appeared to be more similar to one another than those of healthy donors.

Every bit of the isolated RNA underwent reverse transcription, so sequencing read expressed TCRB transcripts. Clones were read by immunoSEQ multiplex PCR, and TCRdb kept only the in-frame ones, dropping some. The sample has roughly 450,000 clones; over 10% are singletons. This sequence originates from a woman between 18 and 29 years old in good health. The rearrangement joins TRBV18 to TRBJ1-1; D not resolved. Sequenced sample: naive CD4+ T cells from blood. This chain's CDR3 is CASSPGQNTEAFF. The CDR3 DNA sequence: TGTGCCAGCTCACCAGGGCAGAACACTGAAGCTTTCTTT.